These 23 T cell receptor beta chains were all obtained from the same sample, sequenced in a study of tumor-infiltrating lymphocytes in localized non-small cell lung cancer. The data were produced by immunoSEQ multiplex PCR, yet TCRdb's version contains in-frame clones alone and is incomplete. The sample records 3,000 to 4,000 clones, 65% to 70% being singletons. The specimen sequenced was uninvolved lung tissue not adjacent to the tumor. The receptor source for this set is a human donor with non-small cell lung cancer.

The chain recombines TRBV27 with TRBJ2-3, with a tentative D call TRBD2 (6 bases). The germline V and J ends were trimmed by 0 bases and 4 bases, with 14 bases remaining between them. This CDR3 has 16 residues. Germline CDR1 MNHEY, CDR2 SMNVEV (reference sequence). CDR3 amino acids: CASSLSGTLSADTQYF. The CDR3 nucleotides read TGTGCCAGCAGTTTATCCGGGACTCTCTCCGCAGATACGCAGTATTTT.

V and J are TRBV30 and TRBJ2-2; D may be TRBD1 (6 bases). CDR3 length equals 15 residues. CDR1 is GTSNPN, CDR2 SVGIG, per germline (reference sequence). Trimming cost V 4 bases and J 8 bases, with 20 bases left between them. CDR3 coding DNA: TGTGCCTGGACTTTAGGGGGTGATTTGATAGGGGAGCTGTTTTTT. Protein: CAWTLGGDLIGELFF.

A remark on this clone: The same CDR3 also results from other DNA sequences found in this sample. This sequence joins TRBV9 and TRBJ1-1; D remains unclear. The CDR3 has 14 amino acids. Germline CDR1 and CDR2: SGDLS and YYNGEE. Trimming stripped 0 bases from V and 1 base from J, with 7 bases between. CDR3 DNA sequence: TGTGCCAGCAGCGTAGAACCGGAGAACACTGAAGCTTTCTTT. This codes for CASSVEPENTEAFF.

The V call is TRBV2, the J call TRBJ1-1, with D perhaps matching TRBD1 (5 bases). Trimming pared 8 bases from V and 4 bases from J, leaving 8 bases between. The CDR3 has 11 residues. Germline assignment: CDR1 SNHLY and CDR2 FYNNEI. This CDR3 is CASVGGTEAFF. The CDR3 nucleotides are TGTGCCAGCGTGGGGGGCACTGAAGCTTTCTTT. The whole variable domain, remainder taken from reference TRBV2 and TRBJ1-1, is EPEVTQTPSHQVTQMGQEVILRCVPISNHLYFYWYRQILGQKVEFLVSFYNNEISEKSEIFDDQFSVERPDGSNFTLKIRSTKLEDSAMYFCASVGGTEAFFGQGTRLTVV.

This chain uses TRBV6-5 with TRBJ2-7; D unresolved. From germline, CDR1 is MNHEY and CDR2 SVGAGI. The CDR3 loop spans 14 amino acids. V shed 2 bases and J shed 0 bases, with 8 bases lying between them. CDR3 amino acids: CASSYTPSSYEQYF. In nucleotides, the CDR3 is TGTGCCAGCAGTTACACGCCTAGCTCCTACGAGCAGTACTTC.

CDR3: CASLREGAYEQYF. DNA of the CDR3: TGTGCCAGCCTCCGGGAGGGGGCCTACGAGCAGTACTTC. V is TRBV5-6 and J is TRBJ2-7; 8 bases align to TRBD2. There are 13 residues in the CDR3. Trimming removed 7 bases from V and 2 bases from J; junction bases left unmatched: 5. CDR1 is SGHDT and CDR2 is YYEEEE in the germline V gene.

Of note for this clone: The germline gene is not matched at one end of the junction; a read error may be the cause. The rearrangement joins TRBV6-5 to TRBJ1-5; TRBD1 matches at 7 bases. The CDR3 sequence is 13 residues long. Germline V gene lookup returns CDR1 MNHEY and CDR2 SVGAGI. CDR3 DNA sequence: TGTGCCATCAGTGACAGGGATAATCAGCCCCAGCATTTT. Amino acid sequence: CAISDRDNQPQHF.

This clone was counted between two and nine times. The chain joins TRBV4-3 to TRBJ1-2; 10 nucleotides agree with TRBD1. CDR1 and CDR2 from the germline V gene are LGHNA and YSLEER. The CDR3 runs to 15 residues. V was clipped by 3 bases and J by 8 bases; unmatched bases: 9. DNA for the CDR3: TGCGCCAGCAGCCACTTCGGGACAGGGGAATTCGGCTACACCTTC. Its translation: CASSHFGTGEFGYTF.

J is TRBJ1-1 and V is TRBV28; D perhaps matches TRBD1 (6 bases). The CDR3 has 14 amino acids. Germline CDR1 MDHEN, CDR2 SYDVKM. Trimming pared 5 bases from V and 6 bases from J, leaving 16 bases between. CDR3 residues: CASSGGRVGAEAFF. DNA of the CDR3: TGTGCCAGCAGTGGGGGCAGGGTGGGTGCTGAAGCTTTCTTT.

The chain is built from TRBV2 and TRBJ1-1; D not resolved. The V end lost 2 bases, the J end lost 13 bases, and 17 bases lay between the germline ends. This CDR3 is 13 amino acids long. The germline V gene encodes CDR1 SNHLY and CDR2 FYNNEI. CDR3 protein: CASSERVGKRVFF. The CDR3 bases are TGTGCCAGCAGTGAAAGGGTGGGTAAAAGAGTTTTCTTT.

The chain couples TRBV5-4 to TRBJ1-2, with TRBD1 matching over 8 bases. Germline CDR1 is SGHNT and CDR2 is YYREEE (reference sequence). V lost 5 bases and J lost 6; bases outside the gene matches: 6. This CDR3 region has 13 residues. CDR3 in DNA: TGTGCCAGCAGTCCGGACAGGGACCATGGCTACACCTTC. Protein: CASSPDRDHGYTF.

This clone was picked up a small number of times. The rearrangement joins TRBV5-8 to TRBJ2-1; 8 nucleotides align to TRBD1. The CDR3 runs 17 residues. The germline V gene has CDR1 SGHTS and CDR2 YDEGEE. The trim removed 4 bases at V and 0 bases at J, leaving 9 bases unmatched. As DNA, the CDR3 is TGTGCCAGCAGCGGATTAACAGGGGGTATCTCCTACAATGAGCAGTTCTTC. Its protein product is CASSGLTGGISYNEQFF.

This clone was recorded a few times. V is TRBV10-3 and J is TRBJ1-2; the D gene is possibly TRBD1 (6 bases). The CDR3 totals 12 residues. Trimming stripped 3 bases from V and 7 bases from J, with 9 bases between. Germline V CDR1 and CDR2: ENHRY, SYGVKD. Here the CDR3 reads CAISDWGLGYTF. The DNA of the CDR3 is TGTGCCATCAGTGATTGGGGGCTTGGCTACACCTTC.

This clone was picked up a small number of times. V usage is TRBV19 and J usage is TRBJ2-1; 11 positions match TRBD2. Germline trimming cut 3 bases from V and 7 bases from J; bases unmatched to any gene: 5. The CDR3 contains 15 residues. The germline gives CDR1 LNHDA, CDR2 SQIVND (reference sequence). CDR3 sequence: CASSIGASGGNEQFF. CDR3 DNA: TGTGCCAGTAGTATCGGAGCTAGCGGGGGGAATGAGCAGTTCTTC.

To note about this clone: Sequence at one end of the junction differs from germline and may be a read error. The chain couples TRBV20-1 to TRBJ1-2; tentatively, D is TRBD1 (5 bases). The V gene's germline CDR1 is DFQATT and CDR2 SNEGSKA (reference sequence). This CDR3 comprises 11 residues. The CDR3 sequence: CSARGEPGYTF. CDR3 DNA: TGCAGTGCCAGAGGGGAGCCGGGCTACACCTTC.

This clone has a handful of counts. The chain links TRBV7-6 to TRBJ2-7, with TRBD2 identical over 7 bases. Germline CDR1 is SGHVS and CDR2 is FNYEAQ. The CDR3 is 15 residues long. Germline trimming cut 3 bases from V and 4 bases from J; bases unmatched to any gene: 9. The CDR3 sequence: CASSLNAGVGYEQYF. CDR3 coding DNA: TGTGCCAGCAGCTTGAACGCGGGAGTAGGGTACGAGCAGTACTTC.

The rearrangement uses TRBV7-9 and TRBJ1-1; D remains ambiguous. The V gene lost 1 base and the J gene lost 5 bases, with 8 bases spanning the gap. Looked up from germline, CDR1 is SEHNR and CDR2 is FQNEAQ (reference sequence). CDR3 length equals 13 residues. This CDR3 reads CASSLESGTEAFF. CDR3 coding DNA: TGTGCCAGCAGCTTAGAGTCGGGAACTGAAGCTTTCTTT.

J is TRBJ1-5 and V is TRBV6-5, with D maybe TRBD1 (5 bases). The CDR3 spans 15 residues. V lost 0 bases to trimming and J lost 5 bases, with 11 bases between them. CDR1 MNHEY and CDR2 SVGAGI come from the germline V gene. The CDR3 DNA reads as TGTGCCAGCAGTTACTCGGGGGGGACGGATCAGCCCCAGCATTTT. It yields the protein CASSYSGGTDQPQHF.

CDR3 amino acids: CASSLDNTGFDGYTF. Written as DNA, the CDR3 is TGTGCCAGCAGCTTGGACAATACAGGGTTCGATGGCTACACCTTC. The chain uses TRBV5-6 and TRBJ1-2, with D possibly TRBD1 on 6 matching bases. The CDR3 is made up of 15 amino acids. Looked up from germline, CDR1 is SGHDT and CDR2 is YYEEEE. Between the trimmed V and J ends, which lost 0 bases and 6 bases, there was a span of 15 bases.

The V and J genes are TRBV28 and TRBJ2-7; TRBD1 agrees at 11 bases. The CDR3 loop spans 16 amino acids. Germline V gives CDR1 MDHEN, CDR2 SYDVKM. V trimming: 5 bases; J trimming: 2 bases; junction bases outside the gene matches: 8. The CDR3 DNA follows: TGTGCCAGCAGTCTTCCTCCGGGACAGGGGGCCTACGAGCAGTACTTC. It yields the protein CASSLPPGQGAYEQYF.

Here the CDR3 reads CASSREGKSSYEQYF. The CDR3 DNA is TGTGCCAGCAGCAGGGAGGGGAAATCCTCCTACGAGCAGTACTTC. The chain joins TRBV21-1 to TRBJ2-7; the D segment call TRBD2 is taken from the table without a DNA check. TRBV21-1 is a pseudogene. The CDR3 totals 15 residues.

The CDR3: CASSQDHQQGREQYF. The CDR3 nucleotides are TGCGCCAGCAGCCAAGATCATCAACAGGGAAGGGAGCAGTACTTC. This chain connects TRBV4-3 to TRBJ2-7, with D possibly being TRBD1 (6 bases). The CDR3 runs to 15 residues. Germline values: CDR1 LGHNA, CDR2 YSLEER. V lost 0 bases to trimming and J lost 7 bases, with 16 bases between them.

The V call is TRBV7-9, the J call TRBJ2-5; D is undetermined. V dropped 2 bases and J dropped 5 bases, with 6 bases sitting between them. Germline-derived CDR1 and CDR2 are SEHNR and FQNEAQ (reference sequence). The CDR3 is 12 residues long. The chain's CDR3 is CASSLLSETQYF. CDR3 nucleotides: TGTGCCAGCAGCTTACTCAGTGAGACCCAGTACTTC. Combining the CDR3 with reference TRBV7-9 and TRBJ2-5 gives the whole variable domain DTGVSQNPRHKITKRGQNVTFRCDPISEHNRLYWYRQTLGQGPEFLTYFQNEAQLEKSRLLSDRFSAERPKGSFSTLEIQRTEQGDSAMYLCASSLLSETQYFGPGTRLLVL.